This T cell receptor (beta chain) was captured in a study of T cells in Graves' hyperthyroidism and ophthalmopathy. Study background: Pretreatment peripheral blood was obtained at initial diagnosis.

It was considered stable Graves' hyperthyroidism when ophthalmopathy did not progress within 18 months. In making diagnoses, clinical symptoms, serum thyroxine and TRAb, thyroid ultrasound and orbital computed tomography were all used. CDR1 is SGHAT, CDR2 FQNNGV, per germline. The V and J ends lost 1 base and 0 bases respectively, with 13 bases between them. The CDR3 totals 17 residues. This clonotype has at least ten counts. RNA transcripts provided the source from which TCR beta CDR3 regions were amplified. HTBI primers were used for first-round RT-PCR of the TCR CDR3. TCRdb reanalysed the multiplex PCR reads using MiXCR and keeps one entry per CDR3 protein. The repertoire consists of 340,000 or so distinct CDR3 sequences, with over 15% occurring once and the leading ten covering less than 65%.

The source material was blood. The chain employs TRBV11-2 and TRBJ2-1; a possible D gene is TRBD1 (5 bases). The source of this sequence is a woman aged 50 to 60 with Graves' hyperthyroidism. CDR3 nucleotide sequence: TGTGCCAGCAGCTTAGGGCCAGGGTGGGGCTCCTACAATGAGCAGTTCTTC. This translates into CASSLGPGWGSYNEQFF. Drawing the rest from reference TRBV11-2 and TRBJ2-1, the complete variable domain is EAGVAQSPRYKIIEKRQSVAFWCNPISGHATLYWYQQILGQGPKLLIQFQNNGVVDDSQLPKDRFSAERLKGVDSTLKIQPAKLEDSAVYLCASSLGPGWGSYNEQFFGPGTRLTVL.